The 19 T cell receptor beta chains below all came from one sample that was sequenced in a study of T cells after yellow fever vaccination. In TCRdb, the 5' RACE reads were re-called with MiXCR into one record per CDR3 protein. The sample shows 350,000 to 550,000 distinct CDR3 sequences, around a sixth of them seen only once. The starting material was PBMCs, obtained before the yellow fever booster vaccination. These receptors were collected from a man between 18 and 29 years old who received the YFV17D yellow fever vaccine.

This clonotype was observed a few times. This chain links TRBV18 with TRBJ1-2; 9 nucleotides line up with TRBD1. The germline CDR1 and CDR2 sequences are KGHSH and LQKENI. This CDR3 comprises 14 residues. With V trimmed by 4 bases and J by 6 bases, 6 bases remained unmatched. The CDR3 DNA sequence: TGTGCCAGCTCACTGGGGGACAGGGCCGATGGCTACACCTTC. This translates into CASSLGDRADGYTF.

This sequence joins TRBV10-3 and TRBJ2-5; 11 bases are a match to TRBD2. Germline V CDR1 and CDR2: ENHRY, SYGVKD. This CDR3 comprises 14 residues. Losses at the gene ends were 5 bases for V and 4 bases for J; bases not matched to a gene: 3. The CDR3 DNA reads as TGTGCCATCAGTAATAGCGGGGGGGCAGAGACCCAGTACTTC. Translation: CAISNSGGAETQYF.

The CDR3 spells CASSLGSRGTGSEKLFF. CDR3 bases: TGTGCCAGCAGCTTAGGATCCCGCGGGACAGGAAGTGAAAAACTGTTTTTT. This chain links TRBV11-2 with TRBJ1-4; 8 bases agree with TRBD1. The CDR3 runs 17 residues. Germline V CDR1 and CDR2: SGHAT, FQNNGV. V lost 1 base and J lost 7; bases outside the gene matches: 11. The whole variable domain, remainder taken from reference TRBV11-2 and TRBJ1-4, is EAGVAQSPRYKIIEKRQSVAFWCNPISGHATLYWYQQILGQGPKLLIQFQNNGVVDDSQLPKDRFSAERLKGVDSTLKIQPAKLEDSAVYLCASSLGSRGTGSEKLFFGSGTQLSVL.

This clonotype was seen only a few times. The chain joins TRBV3-1 to TRBJ2-5; D remains ambiguous. Germline-derived CDR1 and CDR2 are LGHDT and YNNKEL (reference sequence). Trimming removed 4 bases from V and 1 base from J, with 22 bases in between. CDR3 length equals 18 residues. CDR3 in DNA: TGTGCCAGCAGCCCTAGACACGCCATGGGGATCCGCCAAGAGACCCAGTACTTC. Amino acids: CASSPRHAMGIRQETQYF.

This clonotype occurred a few times. This chain joins TRBV11-2 and TRBJ2-1; no clear D gene. From germline, CDR1 is SGHAT and CDR2 FQNNGV. Trimming cost V 2 bases and J 9 bases, with 11 bases left between them. CDR3 size: 13 residues. The CDR3 DNA sequence: TGTGCCAGCAGCTTACAAGGAGTTGGTGAGCAGTTCTTC. It codes for CASSLQGVGEQFF.

The J gene is TRBJ2-5, the V gene TRBV3-1, with 8 nucleotides matching TRBD2. The V gene end was trimmed by 0 bases and the J gene end by 2 bases; junction bases not matched to a gene: 5. The CDR3 has 16 amino acids. Germline CDR1 LGHDT, CDR2 YNNKEL (reference sequence). The CDR3 here is CASSQDLAGRQETQYF. As DNA, the CDR3 is TGTGCCAGCAGCCAAGACTTAGCGGGGCGGCAAGAGACCCAGTACTTC.

V usage is TRBV6-5 and J usage is TRBJ2-1, with 7 nucleotides matching TRBD2. The length of the CDR3 is 13 residues. Germline V gene sequence: CDR1 MNHEY, CDR2 SVGAGI. After removal of 2 bases from V and 6 bases from J, the junction contained 1 base not matched to a gene. CDR3 sequence (DNA): TGTGCCAGCAGTTACGGCGGGGGCAATGAGCAGTTCTTC. Its protein is CASSYGGGNEQFF.

V gene TRBV5-1 combines with J gene TRBJ2-2, with a possible D match to TRBD2 (6 bases). V shed 0 bases and J shed 0 bases, with 9 bases lying between them. Germline V gene lookup returns CDR1 SGHRS and CDR2 YFSETQ. The CDR3 sequence is 16 residues long. CDR3 in amino acids: CASSLAAGTNTGELFF. CDR3 DNA sequence: TGCGCCAGCAGCTTGGCGGCGGGGACGAACACCGGGGAGCTGTTTTTT.

This clonotype was observed a single time. J is TRBJ1-2 and V is TRBV7-9; 10 positions match TRBD1. The CDR3 loop spans 15 amino acids. Germline values: CDR1 SEHNR, CDR2 FQNEAQ (reference sequence). Trimming removed 7 bases from V and 2 bases from J; junction bases left unmatched: 7. The CDR3 sequence: CASTLGTGDNYGYTF. The CDR3, as DNA: TGTGCCAGCACCCTGGGGACAGGGGACAACTATGGCTACACCTTC.

The table lists this clonotype with a few counts. The CDR3 loop reads CASSPTPNQPQHF. The CDR3 bases are TGCGCCAGCAGCCCCACCCCCAACCAGCCCCAGCATTTT. This sequence joins TRBV4-3 and TRBJ1-5, with no clear D. This CDR3 region has 13 residues. Trimming took off 4 bases at V and 7 bases at J, with 11 bases between the two ends. CDR1 is LGHNA and CDR2 is YSLEER in the germline V gene.

DNA of the CDR3: TGTGCCAGTAGTGCCCACCTGATAGCGGGGAGGCAGAATGAGCAGTTCTTC. Protein sequence: CASSAHLIAGRQNEQFF. V gene TRBV19 combines with J gene TRBJ2-1, with 8 bases aligning to TRBD2. V shed 5 bases and J 7 bases; nucleotides not matched to a gene: 16. Germline CDR1 and CDR2: LNHDA and SQIVND (reference sequence). The CDR3 is 17 amino acids.

The V gene is TRBV5-1, the J gene TRBJ1-1; D possibly corresponds to TRBD1 (6 bases). This CDR3 comprises 13 residues. Looked up from germline, CDR1 is SGHRS and CDR2 is YFSETQ. V dropped 0 bases and J dropped 11 bases, with 14 bases sitting between them. CDR3 sequence reads: CASSLEQGTAAFF. CDR3 nucleotides: TGCGCCAGCAGCTTGGAACAGGGTACGGCCGCTTTCTTT.

The chain employs TRBV2 and TRBJ1-5, with 7 bases that match TRBD1. Losses at the gene ends were 5 bases for V and 4 bases for J; bases not matched to a gene: 11. CDR1 and CDR2 from the germline V gene are SNHLY and FYNNEI. The CDR3 consists of 16 residues. CDR3 bases: TGTGCCAGCAGTTTAGGACAGGAACATCAAAATCAGCCCCAGCATTTT. Residues: CASSLGQEHQNQPQHF.

This clonotype was counted a few times. The V call is TRBV4-3, the J call TRBJ2-3; 14 bases are a match to TRBD2. The CDR3 length is 19 residues. The V and J ends lost 3 bases and 2 bases, in that order; junction bases with no gene match: 10. CDR1 and CDR2 (germline): LGHNA, YSLEER. CDR3 residues: CASSQGRLAGGPTTDTQYF. In nucleotides, the CDR3 is TGCGCCAGCAGCCAGGGGAGACTAGCGGGGGGGCCTACCACAGATACGCAGTATTTT.

This clonotype has a count of ten or more. This chain connects TRBV5-1 to TRBJ2-2; the D gene is possibly TRBD1 (6 bases). Trimming stripped 4 bases from V and 2 bases from J, with 12 bases between. There are 15 residues in the CDR3. The V gene's germline CDR1 is SGHRS and CDR2 YFSETQ. CDR3 region: CASSPRTENTGELFF. The CDR3 nucleotides are TGCGCCAGCAGCCCAAGGACAGAAAACACCGGGGAGCTGTTTTTT.

This clonotype was counted many times. V usage is TRBV7-9 and J usage is TRBJ2-3; D possibly corresponds to TRBD2 (5 bases). Germline CDR1 is SEHNR and CDR2 is FQNEAQ (reference sequence). The CDR3 runs 13 residues. V lost 1 base and J lost 5, with 7 bases in between. The CDR3 loop is CASSLVGGDTQYF. The CDR3 DNA reads TGTGCCAGCAGCTTAGTCGGAGGAGATACGCAGTATTTT.

In nucleotides, the CDR3 is TGTGCCAGCAGTGGGGGCGGGACAGGGGGCAATCAGCCCCAGCATTTT. Its protein product is CASSGGGTGGNQPQHF. The chain employs TRBV6-1 and TRBJ1-5; 10 positions agree with TRBD1. CDR3 length: 16 amino acids. Germline lookup yields CDR1 MNHNS and CDR2 SASEGT. Losses at the gene ends were 4 bases for V and 2 bases for J; bases not matched to a gene: 5.

This clonotype has a handful of counts. The chain has TRBV12-3 or TRBV12-4 and TRBJ1-6; D remains ambiguous. The ends were cut back, 1 base at V and 8 bases at J, with 3 bases in the middle. The CDR3 is 12 residues long. The CDR3 loop reads CASSLGYSPLHF. The CDR3, as DNA: TGTGCCAGCAGTTTAGGGTATTCACCCCTCCACTTT.

The rearrangement links TRBV7-2 to TRBJ1-5; D remains unclear. The germline CDR1 and CDR2 sequences are SGHTA and FQGNSA. Trimming shortened V by 2 bases and J by 7 bases, and 6 bases separated the two germline ends. The CDR3 runs 12 residues. CDR3 sequence: CASSLIGQPQHF. The DNA for the CDR3 is TGTGCCAGCAGCTTAATCGGCCAGCCCCAGCATTTT.